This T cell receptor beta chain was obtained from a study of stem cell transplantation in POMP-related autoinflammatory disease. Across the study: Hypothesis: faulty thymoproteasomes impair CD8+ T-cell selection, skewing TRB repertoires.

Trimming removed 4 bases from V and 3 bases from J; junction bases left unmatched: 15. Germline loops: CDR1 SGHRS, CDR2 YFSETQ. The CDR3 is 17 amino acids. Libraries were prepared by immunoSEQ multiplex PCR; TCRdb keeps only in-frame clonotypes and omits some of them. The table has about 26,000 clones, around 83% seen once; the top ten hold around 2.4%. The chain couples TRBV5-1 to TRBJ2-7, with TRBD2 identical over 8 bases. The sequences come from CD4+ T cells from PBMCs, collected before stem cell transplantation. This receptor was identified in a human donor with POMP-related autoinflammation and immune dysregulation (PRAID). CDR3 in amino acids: CASSLGAAGAGDYEQYF. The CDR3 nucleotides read TGCGCCAGCAGCCTGGGGGCTGCTGGAGCGGGGGACTACGAGCAGTACTTC.